This section outlines one T cell receptor (beta chain) sequence together with its context. Its antigen is currently unknown. Produced via immunoSEQ multiplex PCR; TCRdb's table is partial and in-frame only. The table records about 12,000 clones, about three fifths of them present only once. CFSE-labeled sorted T cells met regulatory or mature dendritic cells for 4 to 6 days. The source of the sample is a study of regulatory dendritic cells for organ transplantation. V lost 5 bases and J lost 3, with 14 bases in between. This CDR3 spans 14 amino acids. Germline CDR1 and CDR2: MNHEY and SVGAGI. The receptor comes from a human donor in good health. This chain joins TRBV6-5 and TRBJ2-7, with TRBD1 as a possible D gene (6 bases). The material sequenced was naive CD8+ T cells from blood cultured with dendritic cells. Subset in this sample: CD45RA+ naive T cells. CDR3 sequence (DNA): TGTGCCAGCAGTGTGTTTTCAGGGGACTACGAGCAGTACTTC. Its translation: CASSVFSGDYEQYF.